The clone carrying this T cell receptor (beta chain) was counted many times. V was cut by 3 bases and J by 1 base, with 10 bases left in between. Germline V gene lookup returns CDR1 KGHSH and CDR2 LQKENI. The CDR3 runs to 14 residues. TCRdb re-analysed the 5' RACE reads in MiXCR, keeping a single row per CDR3 protein. The data contain 250,000 to 300,000 distinct CDR3 sequences, about 5.2% of them seen just once; the ten biggest clones take up roughly 3.4%. This record comes from a study of T cells after yellow fever vaccination. The source of this sequence is a man younger than 35 who received the YFV17D yellow fever vaccine. The chain links TRBV18 to TRBJ2-7; D is possibly TRBD1 or TRBD2 (5 bases each). This material consisted of CD4+ T cells sorted from PBMCs, taken on the day of the yellow fever booster vaccination. CDR3 region: CASSPGTFSYEQYV. CDR3 bases: TGTGCCAGCTCACCGGGGACCTTTTCCTACGAGCAGTACGTC.